This TCR beta chain emerged from a study of CD8+ T cells in alopecia areata. Reverse transcribed after extraction, RNA yielded cDNA as the sequencing template. Method: immunoSEQ multiplex PCR; TCRdb's copy keeps in-frame clones and lacks some. The sample holds some 30,000 clones, 70% to 80% seen once. Study observations and caveats: Lesional scalp displayed greater clonality than normal scalp, most notably in alopecia totalis/universalis.

Regarding this clone: What it binds is unknown.

Sequencing used NKG2D-low CD8+ T cells sorted from blood. The source of this sequence is a human donor with alopecia areata.

The DNA for the CDR3 is TGTGCCAGCAGTCCCCGGGTAGGGTACGAGCAGTACTTC. This sequence encodes CASSPRVGYEQYF. V and J are TRBV27 and TRBJ2-7; D is ambiguous. This CDR3 is 13 amino acids long. Between the trimmed V and J ends, which lost 5 bases and 4 bases, there was a span of 12 bases. Germline values: CDR1 MNHEY, CDR2 SMNVEV (reference sequence).